This entry describes one TCR beta chain. Its antigen is not yet known. One junction end disagrees with the germline gene, perhaps due to a read error. Other DNA sequences in this sample translate to the same CDR3. Using the deep immunoSEQ assay, multiplex PCR amplified TCR CDR3 regions from genomic DNA. Extracted genomic DNA from each cell subset was spread evenly across all wells of several immunoSEQ 96-well plates, with each plate serving as a replicate. For sorted subsets, roughly 200 ng of genomic DNA, equivalent to some 30,000 T cell genomes, went into each replicate PCR. Purified libraries were measured with a Qubit 3.0 fluorometer, size-checked on a Bioanalyzer 2100, and measured again with the KAPA Library Quantification kit. Every immunoSEQ 96-well plate was sequenced on a dedicated single-read 150-cycle Illumina NextSeq 550 flow cell. The authors processed their data as follows. The immunoSEQ output contained only junctional sequences without quality scores, so filtering could not match that applied to full-length reads. To assign V/J genes and CDR3, sequences were annotated using PyIR, a Python wrapper for IgBLAST v1.9, with IMGT germline references. Any read was removed if the V/J assignment was weak (E-value above 1e-6), the CDR3 was missing, or the read contained stop codons, out-of-frame junctions, or ambiguous translated residues. V3J clonotypes were defined as sequences sharing the same inferred V gene, J gene, and CDR3 amino acid sequence. The percentage overlap between two repertoires was calculated by dividing the number of shared unique clonotypes by the size of the smaller repertoire. Three approaches were used to assess repertoire richness: RTK rarefaction, the Chao1 estimator, and Recon v2.1 estimates of unobserved clonotypes. OLGA was used to compute generation probabilities for all TCRbeta clonotypes that the gDNA method yielded from a handful of donors. The table was pulled from immuneACCESS by TCRdb, which kept in-frame rearrangements only. Such tables lose some clones; where checked, under half of the loss comes from unresolved V genes, and the rest has no known cause. D and trimming come from the DNA, and the V and J calls and clone size come from that table. Within this sample are 2 million to 2.5 million clones, with about nine tenths of them counted one time only. The top ten clonotypes cover 0.37% of the sample.

From its cysteine to its phenylalanine, the CDR3 spans 12 amino acids. Just CDR3 DNA is preserved here, 36 bases in frame from base 1. The germline V gene (reference sequence) specifies SEHNR as CDR1 and FQNEAQ as CDR2. These data originate in a study of shared clonotypes between healthy human individuals (dated by TCRdb to the early 2020s). Regarding the study in general: The cohort comprised a couple of women and a few men aged 18 to 49 years. For each donor, three plates each were used for CD4 naive and CD4 memory, two plates were used for CD8 naive, and one plate was used for CD8 memory. To increase sequencing depth and limit assay-specific biases, TCR repertoire library preparation and sequencing were carried out by different laboratories using diverse techniques. To estimate repertoire size and how much clonotype sharing occurs between individuals, the study deeply sequenced the blood TCR repertoires of about five healthy adults. Per donor, leukapheresis produced somewhere between about 0.9 and 9.5 billion PBMCs. Broader findings and caveats from the paper: The small number of donors limited the genetic and exposure-history diversity represented. Pairwise subsampling led to the expectation that sequencing depth would affect the degree of clonotype sharing among donors. Across a handful of donors, approximately 4.9% of naive CD4, roughly 3.5% of naive CD8, 2.3% of memory CD4, and 0.3% to 0.45% of memory CD8 clonotypes were shared. Sampling was restricted to blood, and TCR repertoires in tissues likely differ from the TCR repertoires found in blood. Clonotypes shared by all four sorted-subset donors showed higher generation probabilities than non-shared clonotypes. Estimated clonotype richness was generally larger for naive than for memory subsets. Incomplete sequencing was indicated by rarefaction of sorted-subset datasets, despite the large sequencing depth.

Donors were healthy HIV-negative adults with no recently reported acute infections or vaccinations. All donors were Caucasian adults living in Nashville, Tennessee, USA. CD4+ T cells were enriched by magnetic negative selection; naive cells were then positively selected on CD45RA, and the negative fraction formed the memory subset. Blood was obtained by leukapheresis, after which PBMCs were separated by Ficoll-Histopaque density gradient centrifugation and cryopreserved in liquid nitrogen vapor phase. Analytical flow cytometry was used to check the purity and quantity of every magnetically sorted T cell population. Genomic DNA was isolated from every sorted fraction and measured by UV absorbance on a Nanodrop 2000c.

The chain is assembled from TRBV7-9 and TRBJ1-3, with an unclear D gene assignment. Specimen: naive CD4+ T cells from PBMCs. The cell subset or site label on this specimen signifies: CD45RA+ positively selected. This receptor was taken from a man between 18 and 35 years old in good health. Some clones in this sample may be carry-over from other donors' samples. The CDR3 sequence is CASSLAGNTIYF. At the DNA level, the sequence is TGTGCCAGCAGCTTAGCTGGGAACACCATATATTTT.